The entry that follows covers one TCR beta chain sequence. No antigen is known for it. This CDR3 has 15 residues. This sample was taken from a study of cytomegalovirus exposure and HLA in healthy donors. Study as a whole: Among several hundred genotyped donors, around 77% fell in the Caucasian-associated ancestry cluster. Regarding the study as a whole: Accurate prediction of HLA-A and HLA-B alleles (for most subjects) was reportedly achieved from TCR beta sequences. Reported performance of the classifier showed diagnosis of cytomegalovirus status with high specificity and sensitivity. Later, TCR association rates were found to vary by HLA locus, highest for DRB1 and lowest for HLA-C.

Use of 60 Vbeta and 13 Jbeta primers characterized the PCR. The assay was immunoSEQ multiplex PCR, and TCRdb's table has in-frame clones only and misses some. The sample includes hundreds of thousands of clones, approximately 78% of them seen just once. The gene calls are TRBV21-1 and TRBJ1-4; no check of the table's D call, TRBD1, against the DNA was made. TRBV21-1 is tagged as a pseudogene. The sequencing sample was made of PBMCs. The clonotype originates from a boy aged 10-17 years in good health and CMV-seronegative. The CDR3 loop reads CASSQTTSTNEKLFF. CDR3 nucleotide sequence: TGTGCCAGCAGCCAAACGACATCAACTAATGAAAAACTGTTTTTT.